The clone carrying this TCR beta chain was seen only a few times. This entry belongs to a study of blood T cell repertoires in COVID-19. Study as a whole: COVID-19 samples from acute and convalescent phases originated in the United States, Italy and Spain. The cDNA or gDNA used as material had been derived from T cells, B-cell-depleted T cells, or PBMCs.

Authors' methods: Reference gene primer amplification yielded estimated nucleated cell counts. Sequencing used immunoSEQ multiplex PCR; TCRdb keeps in-frame clones, though not all of them. V, J and clone size reflect that table, while D and trimming were determined from the DNA. The sample consists of fewer than 90,000 clones, 72% of them appearing once. The CDR3 is 13 residues long. The receptor's source is a woman of 80 years or more with acute or convalescent COVID-19. Sequencing was done on a sample of peripheral blood. The chain links TRBV21-1 to TRBJ1-2. TRBV21-1 represents a pseudogene. The CDR3 reads CASSKGRTMGYTF. In DNA, the CDR3 is TGTGCCAGCAGCAAAGGAAGAACTATGGGCTACACCTTC.